Here is one T cell receptor beta chain with its context. Repertoires were generated with immunoSEQ multiplex PCR, while TCRdb's copy carries only in-frame clones and drops some. The data hold some 100,000 clones, with approximately 92% observed a single time. The data originate from a study of T cell changes during pregnancy in multiple sclerosis. CDR1 and CDR2 (germline): SGHDT, YYEEEE. The V segment lost 3 bases and the J segment 5 bases; nucleotides outside the gene matches: 8. This CDR3 spans 17 amino acids. The chain has TRBV5-6 and TRBJ2-5, with 15 bases lining up with TRBD2. Sequencing used peripheral blood, obtained in the second trimester of pregnancy. This TCR was recovered from a female donor with multiple sclerosis, enrolled in a pregnancy study. The chain's CDR3 is CASSWTSGGAMDETQYF. The CDR3 bases are TGTGCCAGCAGCTGGACTAGCGGGGGGGCCATGGATGAGACCCAGTACTTC.